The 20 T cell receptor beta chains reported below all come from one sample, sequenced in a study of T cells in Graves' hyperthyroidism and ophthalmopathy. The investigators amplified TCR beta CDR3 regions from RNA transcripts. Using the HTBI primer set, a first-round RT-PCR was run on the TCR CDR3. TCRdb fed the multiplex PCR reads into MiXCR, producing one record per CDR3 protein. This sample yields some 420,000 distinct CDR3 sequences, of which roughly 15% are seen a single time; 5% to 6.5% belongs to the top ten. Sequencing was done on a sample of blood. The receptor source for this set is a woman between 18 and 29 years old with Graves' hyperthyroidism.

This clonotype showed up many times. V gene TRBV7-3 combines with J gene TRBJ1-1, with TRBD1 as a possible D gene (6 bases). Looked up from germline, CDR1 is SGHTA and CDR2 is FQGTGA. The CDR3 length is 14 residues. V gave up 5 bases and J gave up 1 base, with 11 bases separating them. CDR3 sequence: CASSPGARNTEAFF. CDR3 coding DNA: TGTGCCAGCAGCCCGGGGGCCAGGAACACTGAAGCTTTCTTT.

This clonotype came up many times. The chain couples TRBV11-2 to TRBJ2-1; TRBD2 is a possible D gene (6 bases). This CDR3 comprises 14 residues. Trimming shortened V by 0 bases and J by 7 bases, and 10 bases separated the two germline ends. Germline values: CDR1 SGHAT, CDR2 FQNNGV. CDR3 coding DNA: TGTGCCAGCAGCTTAGAAGACGCGGGGAATGAGCAGTTCTTC. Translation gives CASSLEDAGNEQFF.

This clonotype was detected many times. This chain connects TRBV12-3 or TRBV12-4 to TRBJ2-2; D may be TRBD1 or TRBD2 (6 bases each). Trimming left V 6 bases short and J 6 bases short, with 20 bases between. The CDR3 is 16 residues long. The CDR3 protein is CASSGGGIRGAGELFF. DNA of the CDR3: TGTGCCAGCAGCGGAGGGGGAATAAGAGGCGCCGGGGAGCTGTTTTTT.

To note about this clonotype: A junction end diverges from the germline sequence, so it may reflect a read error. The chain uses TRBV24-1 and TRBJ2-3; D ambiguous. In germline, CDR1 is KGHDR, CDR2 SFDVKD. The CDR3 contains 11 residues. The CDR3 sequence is CATSDWDTRYF. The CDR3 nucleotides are TGTGCCACCAGTGACTGGGATACGCGGTATTTT.

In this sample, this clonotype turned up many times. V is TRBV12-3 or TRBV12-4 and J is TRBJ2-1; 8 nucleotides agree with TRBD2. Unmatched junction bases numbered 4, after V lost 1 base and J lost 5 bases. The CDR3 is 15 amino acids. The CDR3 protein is CASSLGVLADNEQFF. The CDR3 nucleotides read TGTGCCAGCAGTTTAGGGGTACTAGCGGACAATGAGCAGTTCTTC.

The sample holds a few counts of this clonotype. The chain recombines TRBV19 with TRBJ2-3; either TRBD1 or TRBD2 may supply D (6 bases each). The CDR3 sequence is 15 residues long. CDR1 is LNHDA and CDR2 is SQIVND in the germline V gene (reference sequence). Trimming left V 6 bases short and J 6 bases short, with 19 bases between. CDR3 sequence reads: CASSLDLPGADTQYF. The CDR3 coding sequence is TGTGCCAGTAGCCTGGACCTACCGGGGGCTGATACGCAGTATTTT.

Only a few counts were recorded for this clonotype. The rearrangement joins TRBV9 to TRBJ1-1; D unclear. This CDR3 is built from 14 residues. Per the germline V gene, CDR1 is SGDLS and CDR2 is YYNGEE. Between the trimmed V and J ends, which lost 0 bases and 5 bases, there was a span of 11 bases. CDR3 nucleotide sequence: TGTGCCAGCAGCGTAGTTGGGGTGGGGACTGAAGCTTTCTTT. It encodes CASSVVGVGTEAFF.

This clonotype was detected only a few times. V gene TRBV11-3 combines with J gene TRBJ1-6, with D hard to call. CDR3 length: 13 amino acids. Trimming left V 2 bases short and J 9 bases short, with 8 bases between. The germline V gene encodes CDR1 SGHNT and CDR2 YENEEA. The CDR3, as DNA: TGTGCCAGCAGCTTAAGAATTGGTTCACCCCTCCACTTT. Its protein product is CASSLRIGSPLHF.

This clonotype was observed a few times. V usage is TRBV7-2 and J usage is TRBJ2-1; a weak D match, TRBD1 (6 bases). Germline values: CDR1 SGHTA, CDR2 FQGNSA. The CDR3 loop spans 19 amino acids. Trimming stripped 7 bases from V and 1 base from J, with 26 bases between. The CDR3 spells CASNPWGRTGTLSYNEQFF. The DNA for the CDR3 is TGTGCCAGCAACCCTTGGGGGCGAACAGGGACACTTTCCTACAATGAGCAGTTCTTC.

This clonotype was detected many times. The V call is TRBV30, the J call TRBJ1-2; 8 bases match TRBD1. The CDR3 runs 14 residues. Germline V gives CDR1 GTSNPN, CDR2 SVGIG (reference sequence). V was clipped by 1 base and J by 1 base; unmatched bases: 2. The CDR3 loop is CAWSEGQGNYGYTF. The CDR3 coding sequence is TGTGCCTGGAGTGAAGGACAGGGTAACTATGGCTACACCTTC.

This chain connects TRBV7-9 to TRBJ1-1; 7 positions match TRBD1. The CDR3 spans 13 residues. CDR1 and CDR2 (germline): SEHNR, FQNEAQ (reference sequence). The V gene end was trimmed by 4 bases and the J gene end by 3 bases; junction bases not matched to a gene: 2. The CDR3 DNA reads TGTGCCAGCAGCTACGACAGGGACACTGAAGCTTTCTTT. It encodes CASSYDRDTEAFF.

CDR3 sequence: CASSYVAGGLRQFF. The DNA for the CDR3 is TGTGCCAGCAGTTATGTAGCGGGAGGGTTACGGCAGTTCTTC. This chain connects TRBV12-3 or TRBV12-4 to TRBJ2-1; TRBD2 matches 11 bases. This CDR3 region has 14 residues. V gave up 4 bases and J gave up 12 bases; unmatched junction bases: 8.

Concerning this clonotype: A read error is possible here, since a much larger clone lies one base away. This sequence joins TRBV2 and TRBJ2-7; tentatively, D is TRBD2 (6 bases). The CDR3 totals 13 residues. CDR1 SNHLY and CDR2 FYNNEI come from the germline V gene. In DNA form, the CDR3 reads TGTGCCAGCAGGTATAGACTAGTTGGCGAGCAGTGCTTC. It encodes CASRYRLVGEQCF.

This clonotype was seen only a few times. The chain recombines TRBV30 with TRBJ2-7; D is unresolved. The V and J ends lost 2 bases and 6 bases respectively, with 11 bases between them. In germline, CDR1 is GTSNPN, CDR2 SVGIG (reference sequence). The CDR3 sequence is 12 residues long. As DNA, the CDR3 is TGTGCCTGGAGTACACTACGAGGCGAGCAGTACTTC. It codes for CAWSTLRGEQYF.

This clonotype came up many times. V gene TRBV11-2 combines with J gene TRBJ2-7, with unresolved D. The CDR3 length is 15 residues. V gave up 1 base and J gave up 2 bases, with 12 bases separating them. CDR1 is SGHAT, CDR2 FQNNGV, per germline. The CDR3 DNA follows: TGTGCCAGCAGCTTAGCGGCGGCCTCAGCCTACGAGCAGTACTTC. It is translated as CASSLAAASAYEQYF.

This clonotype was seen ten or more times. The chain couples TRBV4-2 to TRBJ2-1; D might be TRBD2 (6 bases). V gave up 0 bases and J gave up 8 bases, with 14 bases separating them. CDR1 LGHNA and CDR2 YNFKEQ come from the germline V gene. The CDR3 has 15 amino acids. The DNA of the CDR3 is TGTGCCAGCAGCCAAGATCTGCGGGGCGAATATGAGCAGTTCTTC. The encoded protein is CASSQDLRGEYEQFF.

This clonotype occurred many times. This chain's CDR3 is CASSFGAGTDTQYF. The DNA for the CDR3 is TGTGCCAGCAGCTTTGGAGCGGGCACAGATACGCAGTATTTT. This chain joins TRBV7-9 and TRBJ2-3, with D possibly TRBD2 on 5 matching bases. The CDR3 has 14 residues. V lost 3 bases, J lost 1 base, and 8 bases lay in between. The V gene's germline CDR1 is SEHNR and CDR2 FQNEAQ (reference sequence).

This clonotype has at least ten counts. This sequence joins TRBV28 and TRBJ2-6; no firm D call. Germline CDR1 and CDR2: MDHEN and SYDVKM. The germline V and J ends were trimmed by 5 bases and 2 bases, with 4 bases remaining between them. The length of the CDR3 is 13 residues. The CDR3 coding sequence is TGTGCCAGCAGTCCCCCTGGGGCCAACGTCCTGACTTTC. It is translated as CASSPPGANVLTF.

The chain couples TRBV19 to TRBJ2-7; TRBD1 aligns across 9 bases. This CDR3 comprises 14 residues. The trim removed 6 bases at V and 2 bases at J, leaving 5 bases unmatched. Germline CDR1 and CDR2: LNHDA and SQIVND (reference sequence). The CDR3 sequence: CASSRTGETYEQYF. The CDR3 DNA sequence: TGTGCCAGTAGCCGGACAGGGGAAACCTACGAGCAGTACTTC.

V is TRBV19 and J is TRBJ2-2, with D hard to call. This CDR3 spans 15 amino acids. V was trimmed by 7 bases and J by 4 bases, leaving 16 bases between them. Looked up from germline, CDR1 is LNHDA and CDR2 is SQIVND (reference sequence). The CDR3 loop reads CASMSPLGGTGELFF. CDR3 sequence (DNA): TGTGCCAGTATGTCCCCTCTTGGTGGCACCGGGGAGCTGTTTTTT.